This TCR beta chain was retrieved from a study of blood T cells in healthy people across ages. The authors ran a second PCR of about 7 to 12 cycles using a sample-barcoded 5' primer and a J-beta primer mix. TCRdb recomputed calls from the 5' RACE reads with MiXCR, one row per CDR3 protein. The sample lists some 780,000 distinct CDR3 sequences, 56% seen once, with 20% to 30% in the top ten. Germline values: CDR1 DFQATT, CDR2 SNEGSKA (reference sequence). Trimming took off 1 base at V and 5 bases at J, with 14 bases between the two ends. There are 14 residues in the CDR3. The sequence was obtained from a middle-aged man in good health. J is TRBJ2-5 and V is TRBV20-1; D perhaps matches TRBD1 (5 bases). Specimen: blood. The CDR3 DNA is TGCAGTGCTAGAGGTGTCAGGGTGAATGAGACCCAGTACTTC. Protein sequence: CSARGVRVNETQYF.